These T cell receptor beta chains were read from a single sample in a study of shared clonotypes between healthy human individuals. Repertoires were generated with immunoSEQ multiplex PCR, while TCRdb's copy carries only in-frame clones and drops some. The data show roughly 96,000 clones, around 47% seen once. Sequenced input: PBMCs. The receptors derive from a woman aged 40 to 50 in good health. Some clones in this sample may be carry-over from other donors' samples. CDR3s include the opening cysteine and the closing phenylalanine or tryptophan. D genes are given only for firm matches. Size is stated for part of the rows, as once, few or many counts, or as a class when the clone is expanded.

D gene	J gene	clone size	V gene	CDR3 protein	CDR3 DNA
TRBD1	TRBJ2-5	.	TRBV6-1	CASRSTGGLETQYF	TGTGCCAGCAGAAGCACAGGGGGTCTGGAGACCCAGTACTTC
.	TRBJ2-5	few	TRBV18	CASSPARDSVQETQYF	TGTGCCAGCTCACCGGCACGGGACTCCGTTCAAGAGACCCAGTACTTC
.	TRBJ1-5	.	TRBV29-1	CSVAGDGNQPQHF	TGTAGCGTTGCCGGGGACGGCAATCAGCCCCAGCATTTT
.	TRBJ2-1	.	TRBV7-2	CASSPSRSSYNEQFF	TGTGCCAGCAGCCCTAGCAGGAGCTCCTACAATGAGCAGTTCTTC
.	TRBJ1-2	.	TRBV7-8	CASSLAPRLFGYTF	TGTGCCAGCAGCTTAGCGCCCAGGCTGTTCGGCTACACCTTC
.	TRBJ1-1	few	TRBV28	CASSLSGSFEAFF	TGTGCCAGCAGTTTGTCCGGCAGTTTTGAAGCTTTCTTT
.	TRBJ1-2	.	TRBV7-8	CASSLGDTRGYTF	TGTGCCAGCAGCTTAGGGGACACTCGGGGCTACACCTTC
TRBD1	TRBJ2-7	.	TRBV2	CASTLDRGGEQYF	TGTGCCAGCACCCTAGACAGGGGAGGCGAGCAGTACTTC
TRBD2	TRBJ2-1	many	TRBV29-1	CSVSGGGEQFF	TGCAGCGTTTCCGGGGGGGGTGAGCAGTTCTTC
TRBD1	TRBJ2-5	.	TRBV7-7	CASSPGTGTEETQYF	TGTGCCAGCAGCCCGGGGACAGGGACAGAAGAGACCCAGTACTTC
.	TRBJ2-5	once	TRBV2	CARGGRETQYF	TGTGCCAGAGGAGGCCGAGAGACCCAGTACTTC
TRBD2	TRBJ2-2	many	TRBV6-4	CASTTSASNTGELFF	TGTGCCAGCACTACTAGCGCGTCGAACACCGGGGAGCTGTTTTTT
.	TRBJ2-1	once	TRBV4-2	CASSQVRGNEQFF	TGTGCCAGCAGCCAAGTTAGGGGAAATGAGCAGTTCTTC
TRBD2	TRBJ2-1	many	TRBV10-1	CASSSSGGLNEQFF	TGCGCCAGCAGTTCTAGCGGCGGGTTAAATGAGCAGTTCTTC
.	TRBJ2-7	.	TRBV7-3	CASSLQGYEQYF	TGTGCCAGCAGCTTACAGGGTTACGAGCAGTACTTC
.	TRBJ2-3	.	TRBV28	CASSIPGGWSQYF	TGTGCCAGCAGCATCCCCGGGGGTTGGTCGCAGTATTTT
.	TRBJ2-3	.	TRBV7-8	CASSLTIEVRSDTQYF	TGCGCCAGCAGCTTAACGATCGAGGTACGATCAGATACGCAGTATTTT
TRBD2	TRBJ2-5	.	TRBV5-1	CASSPGLAETQYF	TGCGCCAGCAGCCCGGGACTAGCCGAGACCCAGTACTTC
TRBD1	TRBJ2-7	.	TRBV4-3	CASSHQRTGYEQYF	TGCGCCAGCAGCCATCAACGGACAGGGTACGAGCAGTACTTC
TRBD2	TRBJ2-7	many	TRBV11-3	CASSLAGVSYEQYF	TGTGCCAGCAGCCTAGCGGGAGTATCCTACGAGCAGTACTTC
.	TRBJ2-1	.	TRBV7-9	CASSSLSGSSYNEQFF	TGTGCCAGCAGCTCTCTTAGCGGAAGCTCCTACAATGAGCAGTTCTTC
.	TRBJ1-3	few	TRBV30	CAWKKSRDTVVGNTIYF	TGTGCCTGGAAAAAATCAAGGGACACTGTTGTTGGAAACACCATATATTTT
.	TRBJ2-1	few	TRBV21-1	CASSLEPGNEQFF	TGTGCCAGCAGCTTAGAACCGGGCAATGAGCAGTTCTTC
TRBD1	TRBJ1-5	many	TRBV19	CASTDTGRGYQPQHF	TGTGCCAGTACCGATACGGGCAGGGGGTATCAGCCCCAGCATTTT
TRBD2	TRBJ2-7	many	TRBV30	CAWKTSGSVHREQYF	TGTGCCTGGAAGACTAGCGGGAGTGTTCATCGGGAGCAGTACTTC
.	TRBJ2-7	.	TRBV5-8	CASSRGYEQYF	TGTGCCAGCAGCAGGGGCTACGAGCAGTACTTC
.	TRBJ1-2	.	TRBV29-1	CSVPGQSNYGYTF	TGCAGCGTACCGGGACAATCAAACTATGGCTACACCTTC
.	TRBJ2-5	few	TRBV30	CAWSVGETQYF	TGTGCCTGGAGTGTAGGGGAGACCCAGTACTTC
.	TRBJ2-5	.	TRBV6-6	CASNAYSSTQYF	TGTGCCAGCAACGCCTACTCTTCCACCCAGTACTTC
.	TRBJ1-1	many	TRBV30	CAWSNSRVRPNTEAFF	TGTGCCTGGAGTAATTCCAGGGTTAGGCCGAACACTGAAGCTTTCTTT
.	TRBJ2-1	few	TRBV5-4	CASMLRDNGRNEQFF	TGTGCCAGCATGCTTCGGGACAACGGGCGCAATGAGCAGTTCTTC